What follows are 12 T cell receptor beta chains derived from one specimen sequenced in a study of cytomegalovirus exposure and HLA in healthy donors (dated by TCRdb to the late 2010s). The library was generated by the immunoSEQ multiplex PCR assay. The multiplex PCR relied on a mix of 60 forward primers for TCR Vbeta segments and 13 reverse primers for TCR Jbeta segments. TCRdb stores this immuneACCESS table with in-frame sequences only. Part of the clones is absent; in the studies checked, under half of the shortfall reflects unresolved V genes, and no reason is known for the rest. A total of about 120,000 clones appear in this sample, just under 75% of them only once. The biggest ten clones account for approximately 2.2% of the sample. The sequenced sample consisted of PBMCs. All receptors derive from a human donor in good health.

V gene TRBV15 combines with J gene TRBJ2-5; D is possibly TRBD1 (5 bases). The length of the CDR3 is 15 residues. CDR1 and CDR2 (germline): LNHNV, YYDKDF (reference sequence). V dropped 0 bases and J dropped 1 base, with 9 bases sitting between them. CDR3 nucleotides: TGTGCCACCAGCAGAGATGGCACAGGCCAAGAGACCCAGTACTTC. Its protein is CATSRDGTGQETQYF.

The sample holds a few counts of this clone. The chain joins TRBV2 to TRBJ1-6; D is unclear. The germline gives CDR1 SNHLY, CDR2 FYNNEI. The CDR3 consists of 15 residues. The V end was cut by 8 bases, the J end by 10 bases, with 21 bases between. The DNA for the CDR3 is TGTGCCAGCTCTGTTGACGGGAGAGGAAGATCACCCCTCCACTTT. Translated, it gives CASSVDGRGRSPLHF.

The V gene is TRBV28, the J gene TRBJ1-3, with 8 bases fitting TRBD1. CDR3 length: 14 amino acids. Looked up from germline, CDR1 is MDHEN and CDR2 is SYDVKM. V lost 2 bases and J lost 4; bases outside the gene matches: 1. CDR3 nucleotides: TGTGCCAGCAGTTTAGGGACAGGAGGAAACACCATATATTTT. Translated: CASSLGTGGNTIYF.

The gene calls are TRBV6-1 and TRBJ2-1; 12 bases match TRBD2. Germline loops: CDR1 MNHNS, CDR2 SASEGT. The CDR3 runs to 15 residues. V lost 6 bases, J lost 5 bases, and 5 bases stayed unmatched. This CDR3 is CASSPLAGGHNEQFF. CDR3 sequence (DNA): TGTGCCAGCAGCCCCCTAGCGGGGGGGCACAATGAGCAGTTCTTC.

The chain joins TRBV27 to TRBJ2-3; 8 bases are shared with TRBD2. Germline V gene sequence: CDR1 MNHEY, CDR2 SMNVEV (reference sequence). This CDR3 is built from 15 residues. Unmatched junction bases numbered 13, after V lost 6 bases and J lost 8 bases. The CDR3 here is CASRPGSGGHGTQYF. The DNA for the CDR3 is TGTGCCAGCAGGCCGGGCTCGGGGGGGCATGGTACGCAGTATTTT.

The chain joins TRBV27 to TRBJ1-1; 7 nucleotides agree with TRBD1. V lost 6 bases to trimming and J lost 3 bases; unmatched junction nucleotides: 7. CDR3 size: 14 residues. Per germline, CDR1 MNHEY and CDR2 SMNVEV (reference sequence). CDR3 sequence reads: CASSLDRAHTEAFF. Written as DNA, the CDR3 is TGTGCCAGCAGCCTCGACAGGGCTCACACTGAAGCTTTCTTT.

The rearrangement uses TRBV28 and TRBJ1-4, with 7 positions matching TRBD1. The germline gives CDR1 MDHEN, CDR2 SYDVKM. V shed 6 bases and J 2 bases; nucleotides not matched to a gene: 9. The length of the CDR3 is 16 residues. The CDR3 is CASSPTLTGTNEKLFF. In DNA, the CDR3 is TGTGCCAGCAGCCCAACTTTGACAGGGACTAATGAAAAACTGTTTTTT.

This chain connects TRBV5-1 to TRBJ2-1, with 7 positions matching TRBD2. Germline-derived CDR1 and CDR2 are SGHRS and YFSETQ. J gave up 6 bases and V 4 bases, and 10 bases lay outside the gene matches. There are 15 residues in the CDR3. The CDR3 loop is CASSGGLGGSNEQFF. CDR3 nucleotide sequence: TGCGCCAGCAGCGGCGGACTAGGTGGTAGCAATGAGCAGTTCTTC. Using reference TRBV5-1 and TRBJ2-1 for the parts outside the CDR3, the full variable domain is KAGVTQTPRYLIKTRGQQVTLSCSPISGHRSVSWYQQTPGQGLQFLFEYFSETQRNKGNFPGRFSGRQFSNSRSEMNVSTLELGDSALYLCASSGGLGGSNEQFFGPGTRLTVL.

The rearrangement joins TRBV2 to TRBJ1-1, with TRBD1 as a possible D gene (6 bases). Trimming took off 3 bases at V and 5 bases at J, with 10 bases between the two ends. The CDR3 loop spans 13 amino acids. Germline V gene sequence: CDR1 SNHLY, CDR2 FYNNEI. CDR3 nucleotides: TGTGCCAGCAGTGAGGCCAGGGGAACTGAAGCTTTCTTT. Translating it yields CASSEARGTEAFF.

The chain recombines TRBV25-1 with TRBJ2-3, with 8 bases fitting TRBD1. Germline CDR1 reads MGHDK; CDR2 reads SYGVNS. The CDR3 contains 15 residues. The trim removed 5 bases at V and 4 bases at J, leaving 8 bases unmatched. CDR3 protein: CASSIPGQASDTQYF. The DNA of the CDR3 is TGTGCCAGCAGTATACCGGGACAGGCATCAGATACGCAGTATTTT.

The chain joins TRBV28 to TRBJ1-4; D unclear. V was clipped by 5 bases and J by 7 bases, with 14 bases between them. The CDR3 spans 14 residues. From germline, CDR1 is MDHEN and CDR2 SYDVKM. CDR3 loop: CASSAPGLSEKLFF. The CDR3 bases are TGTGCCAGCAGTGCCCCAGGTTTGAGTGAAAAACTGTTTTTT.

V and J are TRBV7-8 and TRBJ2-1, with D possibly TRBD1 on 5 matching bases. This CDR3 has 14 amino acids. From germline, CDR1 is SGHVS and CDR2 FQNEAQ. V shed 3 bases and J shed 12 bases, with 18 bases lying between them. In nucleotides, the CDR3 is TGTGCCAGCAGCTTTCTTAAACCAGACAGTGTGCAGTTCTTC. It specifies CASSFLKPDSVQFF.